The entry below describes one T cell receptor beta chain. V gave up 4 bases and J gave up 3 bases, with 7 bases separating them. The CDR3 extends over 12 amino acids. Looked up from germline, CDR1 is MNHEY and CDR2 is SVGAGI. Original data processing: Reference gene primer amplification gave estimated nucleated cell counts. The protocol was immunoSEQ multiplex PCR, while the TCRdb copy is restricted to in-frame clones and leaves out a portion. The V and J calls and the clone size are those of that table, but D and trimming were determined from the DNA. The sample yields tens of thousands of clones, 80% seen once. This entry comes from a study of blood T cell repertoires in COVID-19. On the study more broadly: There were acute and convalescent COVID-19 samples, and they came from the United States, Italy and Spain. T cells, B-cell-depleted T cells, or PBMCs provided the cDNA or gDNA that served as material.

This chain connects TRBV6-5 to TRBJ2-7, with unresolved D. Material: peripheral blood. The source is a woman aged 70-85 years with acute or convalescent COVID-19. Here the CDR3 DNA reads TGTGCCAGCAGTTTAGATTTCTACGAGCAGTACTTC. It yields the protein CASSLDFYEQYF.